This paragraph reports one TCR beta chain. Its antigen is unknown. V shed 5 bases and J 0 bases; nucleotides not matched to a gene: 11. CDR3 length: 18 residues. TCRdb independently ran MiXCR on the reads; one entry per CDR3 protein. The top ten hold around an eighth of the sample, which has approximately 990,000 distinct CDR3 sequences, roughly 31% seen once. The sample belongs to a study of T cell repertoires in cytomegalovirus infection. The overall study: Public TCR beta signature analysis indicated the presence of both CMV infection and matching HLA type.

This sample comprised cultured CD8+ T cells from PBMCs, obtained from culture after CMV antigen stimulation. The chain uses TRBV12-3 or TRBV12-4 and TRBJ1-4; 8 bases line up with TRBD1. This TCR derives from a human donor in good health (CMV status not recorded). Some clones in this sample may be carry-over from other donors' samples. This CDR3 is CASSPLTGVRATNEKLFF. CDR3 nucleotide sequence: TGTGCCAGCAGTCCCCTGACAGGGGTGAGGGCAACTAATGAAAAACTGTTTTTT.